Below, 14 T cell receptor beta chains from the same sample are listed, as sequenced in a study of shared clonotypes between healthy human individuals. TCRdb's copy holds only in-frame clones and misses some; the assay was immunoSEQ multiplex PCR. The profile shows hundreds of thousands of clones, around 93% of them singletons. CD8 cells regarded as naive lacked CD45RO, were positively chosen for CCR7, and omitted terminally differentiated effector memory CD45RA+ cells. The sample was naive CD8+ T cells sorted from blood. These TCRs come from a man aged 25 to 40 in good health.

This rearrangement joins TRBV28 to TRBJ2-3; 8 positions agree with TRBD1. The CDR3 runs to 13 residues. The germline gives CDR1 MDHEN, CDR2 SYDVKM. V shed 4 bases, J shed 5 bases, and the junction held 2 bases outside the gene matches. CDR3 amino acids: CASSSRGRDTQYF. The CDR3 nucleotides are TGTGCCAGCAGTTCCAGGGGGCGAGATACGCAGTATTTT.

This sequence joins TRBV23-1 and TRBJ2-3; TRBD1 matches at 10 bases. TRBV23-1 is annotated as an ORF whose role is uncertain. V lost 3 bases and J lost 1; bases outside the gene matches: 10. CDR3 size: 18 residues. The CDR3 region is CASSHSPTGTGGTDTQYF. In nucleotides, the CDR3 is TGCGCCAGCAGTCATTCCCCAACCGGGACAGGGGGCACAGATACGCAGTATTTT.

CDR3 DNA sequence: TGTGCCAGCAGCGAGGGACTAGCGGGAGATGCCGAGCAGTACTTC. It yields the protein CASSEGLAGDAEQYF. V and J are TRBV21-1 and TRBJ2-7; TRBD2 was called by the table and not checked on the DNA. TRBV21-1 is classified as a pseudogene. The CDR3 has 15 residues.

This chain links TRBV28 with TRBJ2-7, with 15 bases lining up with TRBD2. The V and J ends lost 6 bases and 3 bases, in that order; junction bases with no gene match: 3. The CDR3 loop spans 15 amino acids. CDR1 is MDHEN, CDR2 SYDVKM, per germline. CDR3 nucleotides: TGTGCCAGCAGGGGGGGACTAGCGGGAGGCTACGAGCAGTACTTC. It codes for CASRGGLAGGYEQYF.

The rearrangement joins TRBV6-5 to TRBJ2-1; 8 nucleotides agree with TRBD2. Germline values: CDR1 MNHEY, CDR2 SVGAGI. The CDR3 has 14 residues. With 6 bases clipped from V and 3 bases from J, the junction kept 4 bases outside the gene matches. CDR3: CASSPREGYNEQFF. Here the CDR3 DNA reads TGTGCCAGCAGCCCACGGGAGGGCTACAATGAGCAGTTCTTC.

The chain has TRBV7-9 and TRBJ2-1; D unresolved. This CDR3 comprises 11 residues. V lost 4 bases, J lost 6 bases, and 4 bases lay in between. From germline, CDR1 is SEHNR and CDR2 FQNEAQ (reference sequence). DNA for the CDR3: TGTGCCAGCAGCTGGGTCAATGAGCAGTTCTTC. Translated: CASSWVNEQFF.

This chain uses TRBV27 with TRBJ2-7; D might be TRBD1 (6 bases). The CDR3 covers 15 residues. Trimming pared 4 bases from V and 0 bases from J, leaving 13 bases between. Germline-derived CDR1 and CDR2 are MNHEY and SMNVEV (reference sequence). CDR3 bases: TGTGCCAGCAGTTATGAACAGGGTCCCTCCTACGAGCAGTACTTC. Translating it yields CASSYEQGPSYEQYF.

V is TRBV7-4 and J is TRBJ2-7; 7 positions agree with TRBD1. Trimming cost V 5 bases and J 1 base; bases outside gene matches: 8. This CDR3 has 15 residues. Germline assignment: CDR1 SGHVT and CDR2 SQSDAQ. In DNA, the CDR3 is TGTGCCAGCAGCCCTCGTGACAGGGCGTCCTACGAGCAGTACTTC. Its translation is CASSPRDRASYEQYF.

The chain links TRBV6-5 to TRBJ2-7; tentatively, D is TRBD2 (5 bases). This CDR3 comprises 13 residues. Germline CDR1 reads MNHEY; CDR2 reads SVGAGI. Deletions cut 2 bases from V and 6 bases from J, with 11 bases between. CDR3 residues: CASSYGSSREQYF. The CDR3 DNA is TGTGCCAGCAGTTACGGGAGCAGCCGCGAGCAGTACTTC.

The CDR3 loop reads CASSLGQGGPYEQYF. CDR3 DNA: TGTGCCAGCAGCTTAGGACAGGGGGGGCCCTACGAGCAGTACTTC. The chain employs TRBV7-6 and TRBJ2-7, with 9 nucleotides matching TRBD1. CDR3 length equals 15 residues. The germline CDR1 and CDR2 sequences are SGHVS and FNYEAQ. V gave up 1 base and J gave up 2 bases; unmatched junction bases: 3.

This rearrangement joins TRBV7-9 to TRBJ2-2; TRBD1 matches 7 bases. The CDR3 has 17 residues. From germline, CDR1 is SEHNR and CDR2 FQNEAQ (reference sequence). J gave up 1 base and V 5 bases, and 10 bases lay outside the gene matches. CDR3 DNA: TGTGCCAGCAGCCCAAGGGACAGCTCTAAGAACACCGGGGAGCTGTTTTTT. Translating gives CASSPRDSSKNTGELFF.

The chain combines TRBV29-1 with TRBJ2-1, with D possibly matching TRBD2 (6 bases). Germline lookup yields CDR1 SQVTM and CDR2 ANQGSEA. Between the trimmed V and J ends, which lost 5 bases and 6 bases, there was a span of 14 bases. This CDR3 region has 13 residues. CDR3 residues: CSVPKTSINEQFF. CDR3 in DNA: TGCAGCGTTCCGAAGACTAGTATCAATGAGCAGTTCTTC.

This rearrangement joins TRBV2 to TRBJ2-1; D call uncertain. CDR3 length: 15 amino acids. V lost 0 bases, J lost 5 bases, and 11 bases lay in between. Germline values: CDR1 SNHLY, CDR2 FYNNEI. CDR3 in amino acids: CASSEASYRNNEQFF. The CDR3 DNA reads TGTGCCAGCAGTGAAGCTTCATACAGAAACAATGAGCAGTTCTTC.

The chain uses TRBV30 and TRBJ2-1; D unclear. The CDR3 loop spans 14 amino acids. V lost 4 bases and J 0 bases, leaving 10 bases between the germline ends. CDR1 is GTSNPN and CDR2 is SVGIG in the germline V gene (reference sequence). The CDR3 here is CAWKGKSSYNEQFF. CDR3 in DNA: TGTGCCTGGAAAGGGAAGAGCTCCTACAATGAGCAGTTCTTC.